These T cell receptor beta chains were read from a single sample in a study of blood T cell repertoires in COVID-19. Produced via immunoSEQ multiplex PCR; TCRdb's table is partial and in-frame only. Among about 64,000 clones listed, 80% to 90% were seen once. Source material: peripheral blood. Source of these receptors: a man aged 35 to 55 with acute or convalescent COVID-19. Both conserved end residues are part of each CDR3. The order of the fields is J gene, clone size, V gene, D gene, CDR3 protein, CDR3 DNA. The D gene is left open where the match is weak. The size of a clone is reported for some rows only, either as once, few or many, or as a class for expanded clones.

TRBJ2-2 once TRBV3-1/TRBV3-2 TRBD2 CASSQDRTGRGGGTGELFF TGTGCCAGCAGCCAAGATAGAACCGGACGGGGGGGCGGCACCGGGGAGCTGTTTTTT
TRBJ2-5 . TRBV7-2 TRBD2 CASSLIWRGDQETQYF TGTGCCAGCAGCTTAATCTGGCGGGGGGACCAAGAGACCCAGTACTTC
TRBJ2-3 . TRBV5-4 . CASSLRTYTDTQYF TGTGCCAGCAGCCTCCGGACTTACACAGATACGCAGTATTTT
TRBJ1-4 few TRBV29-1 TRBD1 CSARQGVSGEKLFF TGCAGCGCGCGTCAGGGGGTGAGCGGTGAAAAACTGTTTTTT
TRBJ2-2 . TRBV19 . CASSKRGQSNTGELFF TGTGCCAGTAGTAAGCGTGGACAGTCGAACACCGGGGAGCTGTTTTTT
TRBJ2-1 once TRBV2 TRBD2 CASSVLADNEQFF TGTGCCAGCAGTGTCCTAGCGGACAATGAGCAGTTCTTC
TRBJ1-6 . TRBV4-1 . CASSQEISGSPLHF TGCGCCAGCAGCCAAGAAATTAGCGGTTCACCCCTCCACTTT
TRBJ1-5 once TRBV5-6 . CASSLDGYQPQHF TGTGCCAGCAGCTTGGATGGCTATCAGCCCCAGCATTTT
TRBJ2-6 . TRBV6-5 . CASSSQDSGANVLTF TGTGCCAGCAGTTCACAAGACTCTGGGGCCAACGTCCTGACTTTC
TRBJ1-2 . TRBV5-6 . CASSPGGTNGYTF TGTGCCAGCAGCCCCGGCGGCACGAATGGCTACACCTTC
TRBJ1-5 . TRBV5-1 . CASSLATGGNQPQHF TGCGCCAGCAGCTTGGCCACGGGGGGCAATCAGCCCCAGCATTTT
TRBJ1-6 once TRBV5-4 TRBD1 CASSSDRGLGNSPLHF TGTGCCAGCAGCTCTGACAGGGGGCTTGGTAATTCACCCCTCCACTTT
TRBJ2-1 . TRBV5-1 TRBD2 CASSSEGGGADEQFF TGCGCCAGCAGCTCCGAGGGCGGGGGGGCCGATGAGCAGTTCTTC
TRBJ1-5 . TRBV7-8 TRBD1 CASSRGRTGWNQPQHF TGTGCCAGCAGCCGAGGCAGGACAGGGTGGAATCAGCCCCAGCATTTT
TRBJ1-1 . TRBV19 . CATPMTEMNTEAFF TGTGCCACTCCCATGACAGAAATGAACACTGAAGCTTTCTTT
TRBJ2-3 once TRBV4-1 . CASSQEGAGTDTQYF TGCGCCAGCAGCCAGGAGGGGGCCGGGACAGATACGCAGTATTTT
TRBJ1-4 . TRBV30 . CAWRDSQTREKLFF TGTGCCTGGAGGGACAGTCAGACCAGGGAAAAACTGTTTTTT
TRBJ2-6 . TRBV11-3 . CASSASRVMSGANVLTF TGTGCCAGCAGCGCATCCAGGGTGATGTCTGGGGCCAACGTCCTGACTTTC
TRBJ2-3 . TRBV5-1 TRBD1 CASSSNRGRGTDTQYF TGCGCCAGCAGCAGTAACAGGGGGCGGGGGACAGATACGCAGTATTTT
TRBJ2-7 . TRBV11-2 . CASSLGDTPGEQYF TGTGCCAGCAGCTTGGGGGACACCCCGGGCGAGCAGTACTTC